This T cell receptor beta chain was documented in a study of T cells in Graves' hyperthyroidism and ophthalmopathy. General study results and limits: In blood, most of the thyroid clonotypes expanded above 0.001 were also present.

J was trimmed by 7 bases and V by 6 bases; bases with no gene match: 11. This CDR3 spans 15 amino acids. Per germline, CDR1 SGHNT and CDR2 YENEEA. This clonotype has ten or more counts. Antigen specificity is unknown. Graves' hyperthyroidism qualified as stable when ophthalmopathy did not progress within 18 months. Patients were excluded because of uncontrolled infection, other autoimmune disease, pregnancy or lactation. Thyroid ultrasound and orbital computed tomography, with clinical symptoms and serum thyroxine and TRAb, informed diagnoses. Amplified regions were TCR beta CDR3 sequences from RNA transcripts. The HTBI primer set drove a first-round RT-PCR of the TCR CDR3. MiXCR was run by TCRdb on the multiplex PCR reads, yielding one entry per CDR3 protein. The sample consists of about 740,000 distinct CDR3 sequences, 12% to 15% of them appearing once.

Material: blood. The rearrangement joins TRBV11-3 to TRBJ2-2, with TRBD2 matching over 7 bases. The clonotype originates from a woman aged 18-29 years with Graves' hyperthyroidism. For the CDR3, the DNA is TGTGCCAGCAGTAAGGGCGGGAGTAGCGACGGGGAGCTGTTTTTT. Translated: CASSKGGSSDGELFF.